These 8 T cell receptor beta chains were sequenced from one sample in a study of a mutant IDH1 vaccine in newly diagnosed glioma. For these receptors, no antigen is known. Documented time point: week 47, end of study. Mutant IDH1 20-mer peptide, at 300 ug, made up each vaccine dose, with topical imiquimod. TCRdb keeps only in-frame clones here, not all; method: immunoSEQ multiplex PCR. The sample records fewer than 40,000 clones, more than 65% being singletons. Sample: PBMCs, taken from a glioma patient whose treatment included an IDH1 peptide vaccine. The receptors come from a man aged 25-45 years with glioma.

The chain couples TRBV28 to TRBJ2-3, with D maybe TRBD1 (5 bases). CDR3 length: 15 amino acids. From germline, CDR1 is MDHEN and CDR2 SYDVKM. Trimming took off 0 bases at V and 2 bases at J, with 9 bases between the two ends. This CDR3 is CASSLWDTYTDTQYF. The CDR3 region has the DNA TGTGCCAGCAGTTTATGGGACACATACACAGATACGCAGTATTTT.

The rearrangement joins TRBV6-1 to TRBJ1-2; D call uncertain. The V end was cut by 11 bases, the J end by 6 bases, with 16 bases between. The CDR3 contains 12 residues. CDR1 is MNHNS, CDR2 SASEGT, per germline. CDR3 in amino acids: CALVSLMDGYTF. The CDR3 bases are TGTGCCCTGGTTTCGTTAATGGATGGCTACACCTTC.

The chain couples TRBV23-1 to TRBJ2-5, with D uncertain. TRBV23-1 is labeled an ORF, and its function is uncertain. The CDR3 sequence is 14 residues long. V was trimmed by 0 bases and J by 1 base, leaving 6 bases between them. The CDR3, as DNA: TGCGCCAGCAGTCAATCCGTCTCCCAAGAGACCCAGTACTTC. Translation: CASSQSVSQETQYF.

In this sample, this clone turned up once. The rearrangement links TRBV10-1 to TRBJ2-7; no definite D call. There are 13 residues in the CDR3. V lost 3 bases to trimming and J lost 3 bases, with 9 bases between them. The germline V gene encodes CDR1 WNHNN and CDR2 SYGVQD (reference sequence). Here the CDR3 DNA reads TGCGCCAGCAGTGAAGAATCTGGCTACGAGCAGTACTTC. Protein sequence: CASSEESGYEQYF.

This chain uses TRBV9 with TRBJ1-1, with a tentative D call TRBD1 (6 bases). The CDR3 sequence is 14 residues long. The germline CDR1 and CDR2 sequences are SGDLS and YYNGEE. The V end was cut by 1 base, the J end by 4 bases, with 11 bases between. CDR3 protein: CASSVQGGATEAFF. The CDR3 nucleotides read TGTGCCAGCAGCGTACAAGGGGGGGCCACTGAAGCTTTCTTT.

V usage is TRBV2 and J usage is TRBJ2-7; 7 bases map to TRBD1. The CDR3 runs to 15 residues. The germline V gene encodes CDR1 SNHLY and CDR2 FYNNEI. Germline trimming cut 6 bases from V and 1 base from J; bases unmatched to any gene: 9. The CDR3 sequence: CASRRQGRPSYEQYF. CDR3 DNA: TGTGCCAGCAGGCGACAGGGACGCCCTTCCTACGAGCAGTACTTC.

The chain couples TRBV4-3 to TRBJ1-5; D is uncertain. The germline V gene has CDR1 LGHNA and CDR2 YSLEER. V was pared by 0 bases and J by 10 bases, with 16 bases between. The CDR3 runs 15 residues. CDR3 sequence reads: CASSQDKEPIYPQHF. The CDR3 DNA sequence: TGCGCCAGCAGCCAAGATAAGGAGCCAATCTATCCCCAGCATTTT.

This chain joins TRBV5-1 and TRBJ2-7; possible D gene TRBD1, 6 bases. CDR3 length: 15 amino acids. V lost 4 bases, J lost 6 bases, and 20 bases lay in between. The V gene's germline CDR1 is SGHRS and CDR2 YFSETQ. The CDR3: CASSPGKQGSGEQYF. The CDR3 region has the DNA TGCGCCAGCAGCCCGGGAAAACAGGGTTCAGGCGAGCAGTACTTC.